The clone carrying this T cell receptor (beta chain) was observed once. The sample originates from a study of blood T cell repertoires in COVID-19. In the original processing: Reference gene primers were amplified, and this amplification served to estimate nucleated cell counts. Sequencing used immunoSEQ multiplex PCR; TCRdb keeps in-frame clones, though not all of them. D and trimming were read from the DNA, whereas the V and J calls and clone size are those reported in that table. The sample gives about 260,000 clones, 80% to 90% of which show up once; over 0.85% is in the top ten. Participants were aged roughly 18 to 90 years, lived in 24 US areas, and enrolled virtually. Donors were grouped by their self-reported clinical history. All exposed participants met a person with COVID-19 within 2 weeks before entering the study. This clonotype originated in a man aged 45-60 years who had been exposed to COVID-19. Material: PBMCs or T cells enriched from blood (not recorded which).

CDR3 residues: CASHELAESTDTQYF. The DNA of the CDR3 is TGCGCCAGCCACGAACTAGCGGAAAGCACAGATACGCAGTATTTT. The chain recombines TRBV5-1 with TRBJ2-3; 8 bases are shared with TRBD2. J was trimmed by 0 bases and V by 7 bases; bases with no gene match: 7. The CDR3 is 15 amino acids. From germline, CDR1 is SGHRS and CDR2 YFSETQ.